This T cell receptor beta chain came from a study of OX40 agonist ivuxolimab in advanced cancers. Study background: Patients with prior anti-PD-1, anti-PD-L1 or anti-CTLA-4 therapy were eligible; approximately 40% had some.

A note on this clone: Antigen: not known.

Overall study findings and caveats: No antigen was identified for the clonally expanded peripheral T cells.

The CDR3 contains 15 residues. The germline V gene has CDR1 SNHLY and CDR2 FYNNEI. V lost 5 bases to trimming and J lost 5 bases; unmatched junction nucleotides: 11. TCRdb's table, derived via immunoSEQ multiplex PCR, lists solely in-frame clones and lacks some. The sample records roughly 86,000 clones, approximately 90% being singletons. With autoimmune disease history or systemic immunosuppression, patients were excluded. Here the sequenced sample was CD4+ or CD8+ T cells sorted from blood, taken in a trial of the OX40 agonist ivuxolimab. This chain connects TRBV2 to TRBJ2-5; TRBD1 aligns across 7 bases. The clonotype comes from an adult with an advanced solid tumor such as melanoma, head and neck, liver or kidney cancer. The CDR3, as DNA: TGTGCCAGCAGTCCACAGGGGTTAGCTTATGAGACCCAGTACTTC. Residues: CASSPQGLAYETQYF.